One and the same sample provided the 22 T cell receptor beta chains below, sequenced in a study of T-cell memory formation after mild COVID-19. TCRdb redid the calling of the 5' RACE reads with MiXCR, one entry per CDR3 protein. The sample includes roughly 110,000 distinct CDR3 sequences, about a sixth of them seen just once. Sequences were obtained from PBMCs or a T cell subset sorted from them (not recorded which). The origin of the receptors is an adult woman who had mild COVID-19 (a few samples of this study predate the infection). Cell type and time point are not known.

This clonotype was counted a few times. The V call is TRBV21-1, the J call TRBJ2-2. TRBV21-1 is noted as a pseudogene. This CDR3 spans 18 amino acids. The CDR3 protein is CASSKVIWANCNTGELFF. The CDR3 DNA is TGTGCCAGCAGCAAAGTTATCTGGGCAAATTGTAACACCGGGGAGCTGTTTTTT.

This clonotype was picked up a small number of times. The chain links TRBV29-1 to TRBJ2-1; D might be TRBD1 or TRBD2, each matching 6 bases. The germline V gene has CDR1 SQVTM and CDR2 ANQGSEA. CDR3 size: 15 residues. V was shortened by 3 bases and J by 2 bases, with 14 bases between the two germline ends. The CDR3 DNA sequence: TGCAGCGTTGATGGGGGGCTTGGTGCCTACAATGAGCAGTTCTTC. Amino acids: CSVDGGLGAYNEQFF.

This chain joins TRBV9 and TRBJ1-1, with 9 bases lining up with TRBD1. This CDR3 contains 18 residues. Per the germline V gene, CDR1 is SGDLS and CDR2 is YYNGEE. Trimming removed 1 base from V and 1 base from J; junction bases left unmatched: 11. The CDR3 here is CASSVTGGQGAPNTEAFF. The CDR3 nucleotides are TGTGCCAGCAGCGTAACCGGGGGACAGGGTGCACCGAACACTGAAGCTTTCTTT.

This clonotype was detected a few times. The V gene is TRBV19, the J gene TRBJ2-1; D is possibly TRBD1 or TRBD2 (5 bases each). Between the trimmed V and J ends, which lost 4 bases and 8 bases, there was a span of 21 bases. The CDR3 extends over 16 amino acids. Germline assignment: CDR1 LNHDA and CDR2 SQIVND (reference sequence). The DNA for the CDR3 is TGTGCCAGTAGTACTCTGGGACCATCCCTTGGCGATGAGCAGTTCTTC. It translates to CASSTLGPSLGDEQFF.

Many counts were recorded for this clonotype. CDR3 loop: CATNPGLAGWGYNEQFF. CDR3 nucleotides: TGTGCCACCAATCCGGGACTAGCGGGGTGGGGGTACAATGAGCAGTTCTTC. The V call is TRBV15, the J call TRBJ2-1, with 13 bases matching TRBD2. The CDR3 consists of 17 residues. The junction had 10 bases not matched to a gene; V was cut back by 7 bases and J by 4 bases. Germline V gene data show CDR1 as LNHNV and CDR2 as YYDKDF (reference sequence).

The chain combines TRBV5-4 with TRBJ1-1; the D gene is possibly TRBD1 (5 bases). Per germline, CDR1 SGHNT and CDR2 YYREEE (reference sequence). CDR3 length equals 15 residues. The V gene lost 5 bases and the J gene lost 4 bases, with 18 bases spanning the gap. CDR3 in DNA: TGTGCCAGCAGTCCTGGTGGGGGGTTCGGCACTGAAGCTTTCTTT. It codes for CASSPGGGFGTEAFF.

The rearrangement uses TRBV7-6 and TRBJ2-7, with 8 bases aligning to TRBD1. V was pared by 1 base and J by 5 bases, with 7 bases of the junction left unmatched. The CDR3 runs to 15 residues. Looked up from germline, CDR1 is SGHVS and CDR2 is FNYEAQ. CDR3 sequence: CASSLDWQGANEQYF. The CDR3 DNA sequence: TGTGCCAGCAGCTTAGACTGGCAGGGGGCTAACGAGCAGTACTTC. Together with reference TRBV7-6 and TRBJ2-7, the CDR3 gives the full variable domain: GAGVSQSPRYKVTKRGQDVALRCDPISGHVSLYWYRQALGQGPEFLTYFNYEAQQDKSGLPNDRFSAERPEGSISTLTIQRTEQRDSAMYRCASSLDWQGANEQYFGPGTRLTVT.

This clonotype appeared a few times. The CDR3 nucleotides read TGTGCCAGCAGCTTCTCCCTAGCCAAAAACATTCAGTACTTC. Its protein product is CASSFSLAKNIQYF. The genes are TRBV13 and TRBJ2-4, with unresolved D. The germline V gene has CDR1 PRHDT and CDR2 FYEKMQ (reference sequence). V lost 3 bases and J lost 0, with 6 bases in between. This CDR3 is 14 amino acids long.

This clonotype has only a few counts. CDR3 sequence (DNA): TGTGCCACCAGTTATGGTGAGGGCGAGCAGTTCTTC. It translates to CATSYGEGEQFF. The chain recombines TRBV24-1 with TRBJ2-1; D perhaps matches TRBD2 (5 bases). Germline V gene data show CDR1 as KGHDR and CDR2 as SFDVKD. Between the trimmed V and J ends, which lost 6 bases and 10 bases, there was a span of 12 bases. There are 12 residues in the CDR3.

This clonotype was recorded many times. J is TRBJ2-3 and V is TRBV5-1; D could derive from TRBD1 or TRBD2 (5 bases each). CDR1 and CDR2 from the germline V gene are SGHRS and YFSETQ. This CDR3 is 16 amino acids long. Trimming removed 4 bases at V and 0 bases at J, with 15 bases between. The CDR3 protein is CASSRPGTPSTDTQYF. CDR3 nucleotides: TGCGCCAGCAGCAGGCCGGGGACCCCTAGCACAGATACGCAGTATTTT.

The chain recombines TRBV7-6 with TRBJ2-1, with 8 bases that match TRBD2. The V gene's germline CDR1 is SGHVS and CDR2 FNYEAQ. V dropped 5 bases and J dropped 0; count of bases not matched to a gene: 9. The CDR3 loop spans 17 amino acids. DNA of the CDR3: TGTGCCAGCAGCCTTGGTAGCGGGGAAGACTCCTACAATGAGCAGTTCTTC. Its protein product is CASSLGSGEDSYNEQFF.

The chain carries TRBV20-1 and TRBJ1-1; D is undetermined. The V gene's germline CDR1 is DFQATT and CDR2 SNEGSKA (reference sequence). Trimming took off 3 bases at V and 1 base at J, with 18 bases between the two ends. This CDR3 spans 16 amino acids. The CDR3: CSARYTGAPWNTEAFF. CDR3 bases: TGCAGTGCTAGGTACACGGGTGCCCCATGGAACACTGAAGCTTTCTTT.

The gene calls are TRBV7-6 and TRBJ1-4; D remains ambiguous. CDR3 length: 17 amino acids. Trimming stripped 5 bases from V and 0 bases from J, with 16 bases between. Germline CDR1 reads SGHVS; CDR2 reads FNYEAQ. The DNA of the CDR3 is TGTGCCAGCAGCACCCGACCAGGAAGCCCAACTAATGAAAAACTGTTTTTT. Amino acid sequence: CASSTRPGSPTNEKLFF. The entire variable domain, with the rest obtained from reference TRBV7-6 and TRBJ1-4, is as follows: GAGVSQSPRYKVTKRGQDVALRCDPISGHVSLYWYRQALGQGPEFLTYFNYEAQQDKSGLPNDRFSAERPEGSISTLTIQRTEQRDSAMYRCASSTRPGSPTNEKLFFGSGTQLSVL.

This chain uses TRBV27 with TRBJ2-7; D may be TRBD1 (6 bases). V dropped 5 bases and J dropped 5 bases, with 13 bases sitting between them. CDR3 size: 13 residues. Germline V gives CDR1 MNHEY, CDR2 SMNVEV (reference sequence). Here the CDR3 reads CASSPGTSDEQYF. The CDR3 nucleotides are TGTGCCAGCAGTCCCGGGACAAGCGACGAGCAGTACTTC.

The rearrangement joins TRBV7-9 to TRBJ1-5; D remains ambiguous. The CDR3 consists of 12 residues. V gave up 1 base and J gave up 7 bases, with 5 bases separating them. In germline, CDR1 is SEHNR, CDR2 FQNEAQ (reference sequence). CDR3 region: CASSLVGQPQHF. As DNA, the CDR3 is TGTGCCAGCAGCTTAGTAGGGCAGCCCCAGCATTTT.

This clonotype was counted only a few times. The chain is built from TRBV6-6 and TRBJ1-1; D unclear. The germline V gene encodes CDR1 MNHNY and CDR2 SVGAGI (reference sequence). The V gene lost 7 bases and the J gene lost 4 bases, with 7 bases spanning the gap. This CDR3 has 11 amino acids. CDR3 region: CASTTGTEAFF. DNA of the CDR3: TGTGCCAGCACCACGGGCACTGAAGCTTTCTTT.

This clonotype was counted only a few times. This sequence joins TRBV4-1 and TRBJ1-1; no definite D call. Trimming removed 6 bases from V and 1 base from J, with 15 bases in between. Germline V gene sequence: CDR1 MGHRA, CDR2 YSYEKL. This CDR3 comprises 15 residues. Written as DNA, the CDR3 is TGCGCCAGCAGGCCCTTGGCTTGGCAGAACACTGAAGCTTTCTTT. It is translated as CASRPLAWQNTEAFF.

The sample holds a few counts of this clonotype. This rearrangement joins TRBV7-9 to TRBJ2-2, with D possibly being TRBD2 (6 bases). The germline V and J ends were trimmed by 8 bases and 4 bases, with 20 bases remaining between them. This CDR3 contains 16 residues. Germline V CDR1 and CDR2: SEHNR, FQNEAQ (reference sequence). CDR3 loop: CASGSRGAARTGELFF. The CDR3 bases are TGTGCCAGCGGATCGCGGGGAGCGGCGCGCACCGGGGAGCTGTTTTTT.

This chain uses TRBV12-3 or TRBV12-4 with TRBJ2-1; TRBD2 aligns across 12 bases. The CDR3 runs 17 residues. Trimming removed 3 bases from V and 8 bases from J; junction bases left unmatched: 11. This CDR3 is CASSFLPPSGGADEQFF. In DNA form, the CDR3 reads TGTGCCAGCAGTTTCTTACCACCTAGCGGGGGGGCCGATGAGCAGTTCTTC.

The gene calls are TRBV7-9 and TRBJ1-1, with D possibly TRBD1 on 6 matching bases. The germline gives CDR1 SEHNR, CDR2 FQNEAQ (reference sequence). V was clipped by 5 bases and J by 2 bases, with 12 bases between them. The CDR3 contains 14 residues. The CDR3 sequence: CASSRGARNTEAFF. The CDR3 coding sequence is TGTGCCAGCAGCAGGGGGGCTCGAAACACTGAAGCTTTCTTT.

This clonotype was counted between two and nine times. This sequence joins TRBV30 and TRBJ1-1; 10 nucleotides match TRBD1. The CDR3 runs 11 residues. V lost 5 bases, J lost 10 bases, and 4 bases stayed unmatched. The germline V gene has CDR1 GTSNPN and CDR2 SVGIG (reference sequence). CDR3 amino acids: CAWGWTGGAFF. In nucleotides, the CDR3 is TGTGCCTGGGGTTGGACAGGGGGAGCTTTCTTT.

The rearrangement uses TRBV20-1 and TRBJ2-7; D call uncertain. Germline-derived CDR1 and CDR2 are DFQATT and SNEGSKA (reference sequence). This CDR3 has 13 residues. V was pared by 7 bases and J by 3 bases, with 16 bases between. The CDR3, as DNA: TGCAGTGTGAGGAGCTACTTGAGCTACGAGCAGTACTTC. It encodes CSVRSYLSYEQYF.